Listed here is a single TCR beta chain. Its antigen remains unknown. These data are taken from a study of shared clonotypes between healthy human individuals. Positively selected for CCR7, the CD45RO-negative cells used as naive CD8 cells excluded terminally differentiated effector memory CD45RA+ cells. Healthy HIV-negative adults with no recent acute infections or vaccinations were recruited as donors. Germline assignment: CDR1 SSHAT and CDR2 FNYEAQ (reference sequence). The CDR3 length is 16 residues. The ends were cut back, 1 base at V and 5 bases at J, with 15 bases in the middle. Some clones are missing from TCRdb's copy, which holds only in-frame ones; the method was immunoSEQ multiplex PCR. Of hundreds of thousands of clones detected, around 92% appear once; the ten largest clones hold 24%. General observations from the study: It was observed that approximately 5% of naive CD4 clonotypes were shared across a few donors. Rarefaction indicated that sorted-subset sequencing remained incomplete although depth was large. Clonotype sharing among donors was thought likely to change with sequencing depth.

This sequence originates from a man aged 25-45 years in good health. This chain connects TRBV7-7 to TRBJ2-1; D perhaps matches TRBD2 (5 bases). Sequenced sample: naive CD8+ T cells sorted from blood. The CDR3 DNA reads TGTGCCAGCAGCTTAGGGTGGCGAGCGGATAACAATGAGCAGTTCTTC. Its protein is CASSLGWRADNNEQFF.